Listed below are T cell receptor beta chains from one sample, sequenced in a study of monozygotic twins with inflammatory bowel disease. TCRdb reprocessed the 5' RACE reads and keeps a single row for each CDR3 protein, giving no DNA. The listing contains fewer than 350,000 distinct CDR3 sequences. Input material: blood. These receptors originate from a human donor with ulcerative colitis or Crohn's disease, or a healthy co-twin of an affected twin (not recorded which). Each CDR3 is given with its conserved first and last residue. Each record gives: J gene, V gene, CDR3 protein.

>TRBJ1-2|TRBV6-5
CASSGTAYGYTF
>TRBJ1-4|TRBV29-1
CSVGTLTDTNEKLFF
>TRBJ1-3|TRBV30
CAWSEGDRVPGNTIYF
>TRBJ1-1|TRBV7-9
CASSRQIAEAFF
>TRBJ2-3|TRBV7-8
CASSLGAGSGTDTQYF
>TRBJ2-1|TRBV12-3/TRBV12-4
CASSGTSPYNEQFF
>TRBJ1-2|TRBV24-1
CATSAKDRNYGYTF
>TRBJ2-5|TRBV28
CASSVTGRETQYF
>TRBJ2-7|TRBV27
CASSSTKEAAYEQYF
>TRBJ2-7|TRBV4-3
CASSQGGDSYEQYF